The 17 T cell receptor beta chains listed next were all sequenced from one sample in a study of blood T cell repertoires in COVID-19. TCRdb keeps only in-frame clones here, not all; method: immunoSEQ multiplex PCR. Among some 150,000 clones listed, approximately 87% were seen once. The material sequenced was PBMCs or T cells enriched from blood (not recorded which). These receptors came from a woman in her 30s with acute COVID-19.

Comments on this clone: Other DNA sequences in the same sample also yield this CDR3. V is TRBV7-2 and J is TRBJ2-2; 12 bases agree with TRBD2. The V gene end was trimmed by 1 base and the J gene end by 5 bases; junction bases not matched to a gene: 2. The germline V gene encodes CDR1 SGHTA and CDR2 FQGNSA. This CDR3 has 16 residues. The CDR3: CASSLGLAGGTGELFF. DNA for the CDR3: TGTGCCAGCAGCTTAGGGCTAGCGGGAGGGACCGGGGAGCTGTTTTTT.

V is TRBV10-3 and J is TRBJ2-7; 7 bases agree with TRBD1. Germline V gene lookup returns CDR1 ENHRY and CDR2 SYGVKD. The CDR3 contains 14 residues. Losses at the gene ends were 10 bases for V and 4 bases for J; bases not matched to a gene: 13. The CDR3 protein is CATQSGTEYYEQYF. CDR3 bases: TGTGCCACCCAATCAGGGACAGAATATTACGAGCAGTACTTC.

The chain couples TRBV7-2 to TRBJ2-1, with 12 bases that match TRBD2. Per the germline V gene, CDR1 is SGHTA and CDR2 is FQGNSA. With V trimmed by 4 bases and J by 5 bases, 0 bases remained unmatched. The CDR3 is made up of 14 amino acids. The CDR3 DNA follows: TGTGCCAGCAGCTGGACTAGCGGGAACAATGAGCAGTTCTTC. As protein: CASSWTSGNNEQFF.

The V and J genes are TRBV6-5 and TRBJ2-7; 7 nucleotides line up with TRBD1. The CDR3 contains 14 residues. The germline CDR1 and CDR2 sequences are MNHEY and SVGAGI. V trimming: 7 bases; J trimming: 0 bases; junction bases outside the gene matches: 6. The CDR3 here is CASNAGGSSYEQYF. The CDR3 coding sequence is TGTGCCAGCAACGCAGGGGGAAGCTCCTACGAGCAGTACTTC.

The J gene is TRBJ2-5, the V gene TRBV6-2 or TRBV6-3; 8 bases align to TRBD2. Per the germline V gene, CDR1 is MNHEY and CDR2 is SVGEGT. The CDR3 is made up of 16 amino acids. Losses at the gene ends were 2 bases for V and 0 bases for J; bases not matched to a gene: 5. The CDR3 DNA reads TGTGCCAGCAGTTACGTGGCGGGAGGATACCAAGAGACCCAGTACTTC. It is translated as CASSYVAGGYQETQYF.

The chain has TRBV7-3 and TRBJ1-1, with no clear D. Looked up from germline, CDR1 is SGHTA and CDR2 is FQGTGA. The CDR3 extends over 16 amino acids. Between the trimmed V and J ends, which lost 2 bases and 0 bases, there was a span of 13 bases. CDR3 residues: CASSLLGGPMNTEAFF. CDR3 nucleotides: TGTGCCAGCAGCTTACTCGGAGGTCCCATGAACACTGAAGCTTTCTTT.

The chain is built from TRBV27 and TRBJ2-7; TRBD1 aligns across 7 bases. The CDR3 is 16 amino acids. Germline loops: CDR1 MNHEY, CDR2 SMNVEV (reference sequence). Unmatched junction bases numbered 11, after V lost 1 base and J lost 5 bases. The CDR3 sequence is CASSLYLRQGVHEQYF. Here the CDR3 DNA reads TGTGCCAGCAGTTTATACTTGCGACAGGGCGTCCACGAGCAGTACTTC.

This chain links TRBV25-1 with TRBJ2-3, with 10 bases fitting TRBD2. The V segment lost 4 bases and the J segment 6 bases; nucleotides outside the gene matches: 10. Germline V gene sequence: CDR1 MGHDK, CDR2 SYGVNS. This CDR3 spans 16 amino acids. The CDR3 here is CASSGRTSGAGDTQYF. The CDR3 nucleotides read TGTGCCAGCAGTGGAAGGACTAGCGGAGCGGGTGATACGCAGTATTTT.

The chain carries TRBV29-1 and TRBJ2-3; 8 bases map to TRBD1. In germline, CDR1 is SQVTM, CDR2 ANQGSEA. The CDR3 loop spans 15 amino acids. The V and J ends lost 6 bases and 1 base, in that order; junction bases with no gene match: 9. The CDR3 nucleotides are TGCAGCGTCAAATTTCTGGACAGGGGCACAGATACGCAGTATTTT. Protein sequence: CSVKFLDRGTDTQYF.

This clone has just one count. The chain couples TRBV19 to TRBJ1-1, with TRBD1 matching 7 bases. Germline values: CDR1 LNHDA, CDR2 SQIVND (reference sequence). There are 14 residues in the CDR3. V shed 4 bases and J 4 bases; nucleotides not matched to a gene: 6. CDR3 DNA: TGTGCCAGTAGTACCCACAGGGGAGGCACTGAAGCTTTCTTT. Translation: CASSTHRGGTEAFF.

The chain joins TRBV9 to TRBJ1-2; perhaps TRBD1 as D (5 bases). Per germline, CDR1 SGDLS and CDR2 YYNGEE. The V end was cut by 4 bases, the J end by 2 bases, with 12 bases between. CDR3 length: 14 amino acids. This chain's CDR3 is CASSPTTVNYGYTF. The CDR3 nucleotides read TGTGCCAGCAGCCCAACGACAGTCAACTATGGCTACACCTTC.

V and J are TRBV7-2 and TRBJ2-1, with TRBD2 matching over 11 bases. Germline loops: CDR1 SGHTA, CDR2 FQGNSA. Unmatched junction bases numbered 5, after V lost 1 base and J lost 6 bases. The CDR3 totals 16 residues. The CDR3 loop is CASSLVGLAGGNEQFF. In DNA, the CDR3 is TGTGCCAGCAGCTTAGTTGGACTAGCGGGTGGCAATGAGCAGTTCTTC.

The chain couples TRBV2 to TRBJ2-1, with 8 bases matching TRBD1. V was pared by 3 bases and J by 9 bases, with 10 bases of the junction left unmatched. There are 15 residues in the CDR3. The germline CDR1 and CDR2 sequences are SNHLY and FYNNEI. CDR3 nucleotide sequence: TGTGCCAGCAGTGAGATAGGACAGGGTTACGCTGAGCAGTTCTTC. It yields the protein CASSEIGQGYAEQFF.

The rearrangement joins TRBV20-1 to TRBJ2-7; no definite D call. Germline V CDR1 and CDR2: DFQATT, SNEGSKA (reference sequence). This CDR3 comprises 13 residues. The V end was cut by 3 bases, the J end by 1 base, with 10 bases between. CDR3 in amino acids: CSASSQRSYEQYF. CDR3 DNA: TGCAGTGCTAGTTCCCAGCGTTCCTACGAGCAGTACTTC.

CDR3 DNA sequence: TGTGCCAGCGGCCCCGGGATAGCGGGCAATGAGCAGTTCTTC. Translating it yields CASGPGIAGNEQFF. The rearrangement joins TRBV9 to TRBJ2-1; 7 bases are shared with TRBD2. Germline V gives CDR1 SGDLS, CDR2 YYNGEE. V lost 7 bases to trimming and J lost 6 bases; unmatched junction nucleotides: 10. The CDR3 runs 14 residues.

The rearrangement uses TRBV11-2 and TRBJ2-7; TRBD2 matches at 11 bases. V gave up 5 bases and J gave up 7 bases; unmatched junction bases: 7. The germline V gene has CDR1 SGHAT and CDR2 FQNNGV. The CDR3 covers 14 residues. The CDR3 bases are TGTGCCAGCAGCCTCACCTCTAGCGGGGGGGAGCAGTACTTC. As protein: CASSLTSSGGEQYF.

The chain joins TRBV27 to TRBJ2-2; 7 bases fit TRBD1. The J segment lost 6 bases and the V segment lost 6 bases, leaving 13 bases of the junction unmatched. The CDR3 spans 16 residues. Germline loops: CDR1 MNHEY, CDR2 SMNVEV (reference sequence). CDR3 sequence: CASRQPGTESAGELFF. CDR3 coding DNA: TGTGCCAGCAGGCAACCCGGGACAGAGTCCGCCGGGGAGCTGTTTTTT.